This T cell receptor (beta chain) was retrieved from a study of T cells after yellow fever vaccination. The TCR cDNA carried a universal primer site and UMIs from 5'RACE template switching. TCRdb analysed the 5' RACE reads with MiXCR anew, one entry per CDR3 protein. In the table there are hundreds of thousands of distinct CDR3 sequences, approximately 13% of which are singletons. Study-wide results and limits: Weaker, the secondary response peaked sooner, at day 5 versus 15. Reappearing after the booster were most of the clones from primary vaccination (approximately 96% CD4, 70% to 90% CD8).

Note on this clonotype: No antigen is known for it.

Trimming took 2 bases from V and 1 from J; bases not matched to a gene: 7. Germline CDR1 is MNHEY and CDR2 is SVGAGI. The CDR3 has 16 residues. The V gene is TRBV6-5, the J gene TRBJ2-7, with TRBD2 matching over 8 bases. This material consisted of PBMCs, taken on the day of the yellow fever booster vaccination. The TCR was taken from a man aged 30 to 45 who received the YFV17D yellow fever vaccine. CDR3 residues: CASSYRVTSGSYEQYF. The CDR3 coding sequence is TGTGCCAGCAGTTACAGGGTTACTAGCGGTTCCTACGAGCAGTACTTC.